These 27 T cell receptor beta chains came from one sample sequenced in a study of blood T cells in healthy people across ages. Primed by a sample-barcoded 5' primer and a J-beta primer mix, a second PCR proceeded for roughly 6 to 12 cycles. TCRdb analysed the 5' RACE reads with MiXCR anew, one entry per CDR3 protein. The sample has approximately 1,000,000 distinct CDR3 sequences, 40% to 50% seen once; the top ten hold under 20%. The specimen sequenced was blood. The receptors shown here come from a woman aged 60 to 75 in good health.

This clonotype was counted only a few times. This sequence joins TRBV6-1 and TRBJ2-3; a weak D match, TRBD1 (6 bases). The V end was cut by 7 bases, the J end by 4 bases, with 18 bases between. The CDR3 has 15 amino acids. Germline loops: CDR1 MNHNS, CDR2 SASEGT. CDR3 nucleotides: TGTGCCAGCAACTTACAGGGTCTCTATGCAGATACGCAGTATTTT. This gives the protein CASNLQGLYADTQYF.

The V and J genes are TRBV5-6 and TRBJ2-4, with 10 bases aligning to TRBD2. This CDR3 has 14 amino acids. V shed 3 bases and J 13 bases; nucleotides not matched to a gene: 10. Germline V gene data show CDR1 as SGHDT and CDR2 as YYEEEE. The CDR3 protein is CASSSLAGENLQYF. The CDR3 coding sequence is TGTGCCAGCAGCTCGCTAGCGGGAGAGAACCTGCAGTACTTC.

The V gene is TRBV5-4, the J gene TRBJ2-5; no definite D call. Trimming took 1 base from V and 2 from J, leaving 12 bases between them. Per germline, CDR1 SGHNT and CDR2 YYREEE (reference sequence). CDR3 length equals 15 residues. CDR3 residues: CASSLSVAVQETQYF. CDR3 DNA sequence: TGTGCCAGCAGCTTGTCAGTGGCGGTTCAAGAGACCCAGTACTTC.

The chain uses TRBV6-5 and TRBJ1-2; no reliable D call. Trimming shortened V by 6 bases and J by 2 bases, and 10 bases separated the two germline ends. The CDR3 extends over 13 amino acids. The germline CDR1 and CDR2 sequences are MNHEY and SVGAGI. The CDR3 DNA is TGTGCCAGCAGCTTCAACGAGAACTATGGCTACACCTTC. Translating it yields CASSFNENYGYTF.

The CDR3 loop reads CASRIAGVSTGELFF. CDR3 coding DNA: TGTGCCAGCAGGATAGCGGGAGTGAGCACCGGGGAGCTGTTTTTT. The rearrangement links TRBV6-6 to TRBJ2-2; 9 bases align to TRBD2. The length of the CDR3 is 15 residues. CDR1 and CDR2 (germline): MNHNY, SVGAGI (reference sequence). Trimming cost V 6 bases and J 4 bases; bases outside gene matches: 6.

This clonotype has a handful of counts. V usage is TRBV4-1 and J usage is TRBJ2-7; perhaps TRBD2 as D (6 bases). CDR3 size: 18 residues. The germline V gene encodes CDR1 MGHRA and CDR2 YSYEKL. The V end lost 0 bases, the J end lost 2 bases, and 20 bases lay between the germline ends. CDR3 sequence reads: CASSQELGGILPPYEQYF. CDR3 sequence (DNA): TGCGCCAGCAGCCAAGAACTCGGCGGGATTCTCCCTCCCTACGAGCAGTACTTC.

V usage is TRBV11-3 and J usage is TRBJ2-7; 8 bases fit TRBD1. V lost 4 bases, J lost 1 base, and 6 bases stayed unmatched. The CDR3 totals 15 residues. Per germline, CDR1 SGHNT and CDR2 YENEEA. The CDR3 DNA is TGTGCCAGCAGCTCCGGACAGGGAAATTCCTACGAGCAGTACTTC. Its translation is CASSSGQGNSYEQYF.

The V call is TRBV12-3 or TRBV12-4, the J call TRBJ1-1; D may be TRBD1 (5 bases). There are 17 residues in the CDR3. Trimming left V 0 bases short and J 1 base short, with 15 bases between. CDR3 coding DNA: TGTGCCAGCAGTTTAGCAGTCTGGGAGACAGAGAACACTGAAGCTTTCTTT. Protein product: CASSLAVWETENTEAFF.

The rearrangement joins TRBV15 to TRBJ2-1; unclear D gene. This CDR3 comprises 14 residues. V shed 1 base and J shed 9 bases, with 13 bases lying between them. Germline lookup yields CDR1 LNHNV and CDR2 YYDKDF (reference sequence). In DNA, the CDR3 is TGTGCCACCAGCAGAGGGGCAGAAATGGGTGAGCAGTTCTTC. Translation gives CATSRGAEMGEQFF.

In its sample, this clonotype was seen once. The chain joins TRBV20-1 to TRBJ2-1; D gene ambiguous. V dropped 8 bases and J dropped 8 bases, with 4 bases sitting between them. Per the germline V gene, CDR1 is DFQATT and CDR2 is SNEGSKA (reference sequence). The CDR3 consists of 8 residues. The CDR3 reads CSWDEQFF. The CDR3 DNA reads TGCAGTTGGGATGAGCAGTTCTTC.

This clonotype was seen only a few times. V gene TRBV11-2 combines with J gene TRBJ2-4; D may be TRBD1 (5 bases). V was shortened by 5 bases and J by 1 base, with 12 bases between the two germline ends. From germline, CDR1 is SGHAT and CDR2 FQNNGV. The CDR3 loop spans 15 amino acids. DNA of the CDR3: TGTGCCAGCAGCCCAGACAGTGCTGCCAAAAACATTCAGTACTTC. This sequence encodes CASSPDSAAKNIQYF.

V is TRBV7-9 and J is TRBJ2-1; TRBD1 aligns across 7 bases. The DNA matches TRBJ2-7 better at its end, which makes the J call doubtful. This CDR3 is 15 amino acids long. CDR1 and CDR2 (germline): SEHNR, FQNEAQ (reference sequence). In DNA form, the CDR3 reads TGTGCCAGCAGCTTCGGAGACAGGGTCTACAATGAGCAGTACTTC. Its translation: CASSFGDRVYNEQYF.

V is TRBV20-1 and J is TRBJ2-7, with 8 bases aligning to TRBD2. The CDR3 is 17 residues long. V lost 0 bases to trimming and J lost 1 base; unmatched junction nucleotides: 11. Germline CDR1 reads DFQATT; CDR2 reads SNEGSKA (reference sequence). The CDR3 DNA reads as TGCAGTGCTAGAGATCTGTCGTCTAGCGGGTCGTCCTACGAGCAGTACTTC. Translation: CSARDLSSSGSSYEQYF.

This clonotype occurred a few times. V and J are TRBV27 and TRBJ2-3, with TRBD2 matching over 10 bases. The CDR3 consists of 16 residues. Germline V gene lookup returns CDR1 MNHEY and CDR2 SMNVEV (reference sequence). The trim removed 0 bases at V and 9 bases at J, leaving 9 bases unmatched. CDR3 in amino acids: CASSLSTSGRARTQYF. CDR3 bases: TGTGCCAGCAGTTTATCGACCAGCGGGAGGGCCCGAACGCAGTATTTT.

This clonotype was found a few times. This chain uses TRBV12-3 or TRBV12-4 with TRBJ1-2; 7 bases align to TRBD1. V trimming: 6 bases; J trimming: 8 bases; junction bases outside the gene matches: 9. The CDR3 is made up of 13 amino acids. The CDR3 DNA reads TGTGCCAGCAGGCAAAGGGGGCCGTTGGGCTACACCTTC. This encodes CASRQRGPLGYTF.

There are a few counts of this clonotype. V usage is TRBV29-1 and J usage is TRBJ2-5; no reliable D call. Trimming cost V 4 bases and J 1 base, with 7 bases left between them. Germline values: CDR1 SQVTM, CDR2 ANQGSEA. CDR3 length: 12 amino acids. The CDR3 protein is CSVGPVQETQYF. DNA of the CDR3: TGCAGCGTTGGGCCGGTCCAAGAGACCCAGTACTTC.

The sample holds many counts of this clonotype. The chain links TRBV10-3 to TRBJ1-5; D is unresolved. This CDR3 comprises 14 residues. From germline, CDR1 is ENHRY and CDR2 SYGVKD. The V and J ends lost 2 bases and 6 bases respectively, with 11 bases between them. CDR3 sequence: CAISEADGGQPQHF. In DNA, the CDR3 is TGTGCCATCAGTGAGGCAGATGGTGGTCAGCCCCAGCATTTT.

This clonotype was observed a few times. The chain carries TRBV10-3 and TRBJ2-7; a weak D match, TRBD1 (6 bases). The CDR3 is 14 amino acids. Trimming cost V 3 bases and J 3 bases, with 12 bases left between them. The germline V gene encodes CDR1 ENHRY and CDR2 SYGVKD. The CDR3 coding sequence is TGTGCCATCAGTGACGGGACACTGATCTACGAGCAGTACTTC. Residues: CAISDGTLIYEQYF.

The gene calls are TRBV3-1 and TRBJ2-1, with 11 nucleotides matching TRBD2. Germline V gene sequence: CDR1 LGHDT, CDR2 YNNKEL (reference sequence). V lost 0 bases and J lost 10; bases outside the gene matches: 8. This CDR3 has 16 amino acids. The CDR3, as DNA: TGTGCCAGCAGCCAAGAAAGACTAGCGGGATTCTCCGAGCAGTTCTTC. Encoded protein: CASSQERLAGFSEQFF.

This clonotype appeared a few times. This sequence joins TRBV11-2 and TRBJ2-5, with 10 bases lining up with TRBD2. The CDR3 spans 16 residues. Germline V gene sequence: CDR1 SGHAT, CDR2 FQNNGV. With 0 bases clipped from V and 13 bases from J, the junction kept 14 bases outside the gene matches. The CDR3, as DNA: TGTGCCAGCAGCTTAGATCTTTCGGCTAGCGGGAGTTCGAGGTACTTC. Amino acids: CASSLDLSASGSSRYF.

The chain uses TRBV13 and TRBJ2-7, with a weak D call TRBD2 (6 bases). The CDR3 has 15 amino acids. With 2 bases removed from V and 4 bases from J, the gap between germline ends came to 15 bases. The germline gives CDR1 PRHDT, CDR2 FYEKMQ (reference sequence). CDR3 amino acids: CASSLRAGTQYEQYF. CDR3 bases: TGTGCCAGCAGCTTACGTGCCGGGACTCAATACGAGCAGTACTTC. The full variable domain, with the rest looked up from reference TRBV13 and TRBJ2-7, is AAGVIQSPRHLIKEKRETATLKCYPIPRHDTVYWYQQGPGQDPQFLISFYEKMQSDKGSIPDRFSAQQFSDYHSELNMSSLELGDSALYFCASSLRAGTQYEQYFGPGTRLTVT.

Only a few counts were recorded for this clonotype. This CDR3 reads CASSFRDWTSGTDTQYF. The CDR3 nucleotides read TGTGCCAGCAGTTTTAGGGATTGGACTAGCGGCACAGATACGCAGTATTTT. This rearrangement joins TRBV28 to TRBJ2-3; 9 nucleotides align to TRBD2. Germline V gene lookup returns CDR1 MDHEN and CDR2 SYDVKM. V dropped 3 bases and J dropped 1; count of bases not matched to a gene: 8. This CDR3 has 17 amino acids.

There are a few counts of this clonotype. Here the CDR3 reads CASSRTGVREQYF. CDR3 DNA: TGTGCCAGCAGTAGGACCGGGGTTCGGGAGCAGTACTTC. V gene TRBV27 combines with J gene TRBJ2-4; tentative D call: TRBD2 (6 bases). The CDR3 runs to 13 residues. Germline V gene lookup returns CDR1 MNHEY and CDR2 SMNVEV (reference sequence). The V end was cut by 5 bases, the J end by 13 bases, with 18 bases between.

Comments on this clonotype: A much larger clonotype is one base distant, so this may be a read error. This chain uses TRBV7-8 with TRBJ2-3, with D tentatively TRBD1 (6 bases). The CDR3 spans 14 residues. Germline CDR1 is SGHVS and CDR2 is FQNEAQ. Trimming left V 5 bases short and J 5 bases short, with 14 bases between. This CDR3 reads CASSVLQGQDTQYF. Written as DNA, the CDR3 is TGTGCCAGCAGCGTCCTCCAGGGGCAAGATACGCAGTATTTT.

The chain uses TRBV4-2 and TRBJ2-1, with 10 bases lining up with TRBD2. CDR1 and CDR2 (germline): LGHNA, YNFKEQ. Losses at the gene ends were 4 bases for V and 5 bases for J; bases not matched to a gene: 5. This CDR3 comprises 15 residues. DNA of the CDR3: TGTGCCAGCAGCCTCGGACTAGCGGAGAACAATGAGCAGTTCTTC. This encodes CASSLGLAENNEQFF.

The chain joins TRBV28 to TRBJ2-5; 8 nucleotides align to TRBD2. This CDR3 spans 17 amino acids. CDR1 MDHEN and CDR2 SYDVKM come from the germline V gene. V shed 5 bases and J 5 bases; nucleotides not matched to a gene: 16. CDR3 sequence: CASSIAPPGGVEETQYF. CDR3 nucleotides: TGTGCCAGCAGTATAGCCCCACCGGGAGGGGTTGAGGAGACCCAGTACTTC.

The gene calls are TRBV20-1 and TRBJ2-1, with TRBD1 identical over 10 bases. V dropped 7 bases and J dropped 0; count of bases not matched to a gene: 15. Germline loops: CDR1 DFQATT, CDR2 SNEGSKA (reference sequence). The CDR3 has 18 amino acids. Written as DNA, the CDR3 is TGCAGTGGGGGGGAGGGACAGGGGTCTAAACTCTCCTACAATGAGCAGTTCTTC. This codes for CSGGEGQGSKLSYNEQFF.